One sample yielded the 32 T cell receptor beta chains listed below, sequenced in a study of vaccination effects on CD4 cells after COVID-19. The method was immunoSEQ multiplex PCR; TCRdb's version includes in-frame clones alone and lacks a portion of them. The repertoire holds tens of thousands of clones, around 73% seen once, with roughly 2.1% in the top ten. Cells that had been cultured for 10 days were the source of isolated CD4+ T cells. Participants received two doses of either the BNT162b2 or mRNA-1273 vaccine. Antigen specificity for these receptors is unknown. The sample in question was CD4+ T cells from PBMCs cultured without peptide, obtained after COVID-19 vaccination. These receptors all stem from a human donor who received a COVID-19 vaccine.

The table lists this clone with a few counts. The chain employs TRBV9 and TRBJ1-6; TRBD1 matches 7 bases. The V and J ends lost 0 bases and 6 bases, in that order; junction bases with no gene match: 6. The germline CDR1 and CDR2 sequences are SGDLS and YYNGEE. CDR3 length: 16 residues. The CDR3 here is CASSVGVGGSNSPLHF. For the CDR3, the DNA is TGTGCCAGCAGCGTAGGGGTAGGGGGCAGTAATTCACCCCTCCACTTT.

This clone was seen a few times. This chain connects TRBV2 to TRBJ1-6; D gene ambiguous. The CDR3 contains 15 residues. The V end lost 8 bases, the J end lost 0 bases, and 11 bases lay between the germline ends. Germline V gives CDR1 SNHLY, CDR2 FYNNEI. The CDR3 loop is CASQAWDSYNSPLHF. In DNA form, the CDR3 reads TGTGCCAGCCAAGCATGGGACTCCTATAATTCACCCCTCCACTTT.

The chain has TRBV6-5 and TRBJ1-5; D is undetermined. Between the trimmed V and J ends, which lost 5 bases and 2 bases, there was a span of 4 bases. This CDR3 comprises 12 residues. CDR1 and CDR2 from the germline V gene are MNHEY and SVGAGI. The CDR3 here is CASSTGNQPQHF. Here the CDR3 DNA reads TGTGCCAGCAGTACGGGCAATCAGCCCCAGCATTTT.

V and J are TRBV12-3 or TRBV12-4 and TRBJ2-7, with D perhaps assigned TRBD1 or TRBD2 (7 bases each). V lost 5 bases, J lost 6 bases, and 14 bases lay in between. The CDR3 is 13 residues long. The CDR3 region is CASSAREGAEQYV. The DNA for the CDR3 is TGTGCCAGCAGTGCCAGGGAGGGGGCCGAGCAGTACGTC.

The chain is built from TRBV24-1 and TRBJ1-2, with D possibly TRBD1 on 6 matching bases. The length of the CDR3 is 15 residues. Trimming cost V 6 bases and J 3 bases, with 16 bases left between them. Looked up from germline, CDR1 is KGHDR and CDR2 is SFDVKD. The CDR3 DNA sequence: TGTGCCACCAGTCCTTCCCACGCAGGGGACTATGGCTACACCTTC. This codes for CATSPSHAGDYGYTF.

This clone showed up just once. This chain uses TRBV12-5 with TRBJ2-1; weak D call: TRBD2 (5 bases). Germline values: CDR1 LGHNT, CDR2 FRNRAP. Trimming removed 4 bases from V and 7 bases from J, with 11 bases in between. This CDR3 has 13 residues. In nucleotides, the CDR3 is TGTGCTAGTGGTTCCGGGGATAGGAATGAGCAGTTCTTC. This codes for CASGSGDRNEQFF.

The chain uses TRBV4-2 and TRBJ2-5; no clear D. Trimming pared 0 bases from V and 5 bases from J, leaving 13 bases between. Germline V lookup: CDR1 LGHNA, CDR2 YNFKEQ. CDR3 length equals 15 residues. Written as DNA, the CDR3 is TGTGCCAGCAGCCAAGATGGACGGGTGGAGGAGACCCAGTACTTC. Translating gives CASSQDGRVEETQYF.

V and J are TRBV18 and TRBJ1-5; possibly TRBD1 for D (5 bases). Per germline, CDR1 KGHSH and CDR2 LQKENI. V was trimmed by 6 bases and J by 3 bases, leaving 9 bases between them. The length of the CDR3 is 13 residues. The CDR3 sequence: CASSRGLNQPQHF. CDR3 DNA sequence: TGTGCCAGCTCGAGGGGTCTCAATCAGCCCCAGCATTTT.

The gene calls are TRBV6-5 and TRBJ2-3; 8 nucleotides match TRBD2. The CDR3 sequence is 15 residues long. The trim removed 6 bases at V and 3 bases at J, leaving 8 bases unmatched. From germline, CDR1 is MNHEY and CDR2 SVGAGI. The DNA of the CDR3 is TGTGCCAGCAGCCACGGGGGGGGTGGGACAGATACGCAGTATTTT. Its protein product is CASSHGGGGTDTQYF.

The chain employs TRBV7-3 and TRBJ2-1; D perhaps matches TRBD2 (5 bases). V lost 2 bases and J lost 8, with 13 bases in between. CDR3 size: 14 residues. Germline CDR1 and CDR2: SGHTA and FQGTGA. Here the CDR3 reads CASSLVRDKDEQFF. The CDR3 DNA reads TGTGCCAGCAGCTTAGTCCGGGATAAGGATGAGCAGTTCTTC.

The V gene is TRBV11-2, the J gene TRBJ2-5; possibly TRBD2 for D (5 bases). V was pared by 8 bases and J by 5 bases, with 18 bases between. Germline V lookup: CDR1 SGHAT, CDR2 FQNNGV. The CDR3 is 14 residues long. CDR3 nucleotide sequence: TGTGCCAGCGCCCTCGGGATGGTCCGTGAGACCCAGTACTTC. Residues: CASALGMVRETQYF.

The chain links TRBV6-5 to TRBJ1-2; D gene ambiguous. There are 13 residues in the CDR3. V was pared by 8 bases and J by 2 bases, with 12 bases between. Germline V gives CDR1 MNHEY, CDR2 SVGAGI. CDR3 bases: TGTGCCAGCGGCCCCGGTTCGAACTATGGCTACACCTTC. Its translation: CASGPGSNYGYTF.

The chain uses TRBV9 and TRBJ1-2; no reliable D call. The CDR3 runs 16 residues. CDR1 and CDR2 (germline): SGDLS, YYNGEE. Deletions cut 4 bases from V and 3 bases from J, with 19 bases between. The CDR3 DNA reads as TGTGCCAGCAGCCCCCGCGGCCTCGGCGTAGACTATGGCTACACCTTC. Protein sequence: CASSPRGLGVDYGYTF.

This chain uses TRBV12-5 with TRBJ2-5; 9 bases align to TRBD1. Germline CDR1 reads LGHNT; CDR2 reads FRNRAP. The CDR3 consists of 16 residues. V shed 3 bases, J shed 2 bases, and the junction held 7 bases outside the gene matches. CDR3 loop: CASGFPVGTGQETQYF. Written as DNA, the CDR3 is TGTGCTAGTGGTTTTCCCGTTGGGACAGGGCAAGAGACCCAGTACTTC.

The gene calls are TRBV6-5 and TRBJ2-3; 10 bases map to TRBD2. Germline CDR1 reads MNHEY; CDR2 reads SVGAGI. This CDR3 comprises 16 residues. Germline trimming cut 0 bases from V and 5 bases from J; bases unmatched to any gene: 5. The CDR3 DNA reads as TGTGCCAGCAGTTACTCCCCAGCGGGGGGGCGAGATACGCAGTATTTT. Translating gives CASSYSPAGGRDTQYF.

This clone was observed a few times. The V call is TRBV6-6, the J call TRBJ1-5, with D unclear. The germline V gene encodes CDR1 MNHNY and CDR2 SVGAGI (reference sequence). The CDR3 contains 16 residues. V was shortened by 0 bases and J by 4 bases, with 13 bases between the two germline ends. DNA for the CDR3: TGTGCCAGCAGTTACTCGAGTCAGAGAGGAAATCAGCCCCAGCATTTT. This gives the protein CASSYSSQRGNQPQHF.

The CDR3 region is CSVGGQGREAFF. CDR3 sequence (DNA): TGCAGCGTGGGAGGACAGGGGAGGGAAGCTTTCTTT. The V and J genes are TRBV29-1 and TRBJ1-1; 9 positions match TRBD1. There are 12 residues in the CDR3. CDR1 is SQVTM, CDR2 ANQGSEA, per germline. The V gene end was trimmed by 6 bases and the J gene end by 8 bases; junction bases not matched to a gene: 7.

V is TRBV28 and J is TRBJ2-1, with TRBD1 identical over 8 bases. V gave up 7 bases and J gave up 1 base; unmatched junction bases: 9. CDR1 MDHEN and CDR2 SYDVKM come from the germline V gene. CDR3 length: 16 amino acids. In DNA, the CDR3 is TGTGCCAGCAAACCAGGGGGCGCGGGGTCCTACAATGAGCAGTTCTTC. It codes for CASKPGGAGSYNEQFF.

The chain links TRBV5-1 to TRBJ2-1; D may be TRBD2 (7 bases). Trimming cost V 4 bases and J 2 bases, with 19 bases left between them. CDR1 and CDR2 (germline): SGHRS, YFSETQ. CDR3 length: 17 amino acids. The CDR3 region has the DNA TGCGCCAGCAGCCTTGAACCCGGGCGGGGGCCCTACAATGAGCAGTTCTTC. Its protein product is CASSLEPGRGPYNEQFF.

The chain links TRBV7-3 to TRBJ2-3, with 10 bases aligning to TRBD2. This CDR3 region has 16 residues. With V trimmed by 2 bases and J by 6 bases, 8 bases remained unmatched. Germline CDR1 is SGHTA and CDR2 is FQGTGA. The CDR3 loop is CASSLGAGGPGDTQYF. The CDR3 DNA sequence: TGTGCCAGCAGCTTAGGAGCGGGGGGGCCCGGGGATACGCAGTATTTT. Supplemented by reference TRBV7-3 and TRBJ2-3, the full variable domain reads GAGVSQTPSNKVTEKGKYVELRCDPISGHTALYWYRQSLGQGPEFLIYFQGTGAADDSGLPNDRFFAVRPEGSVSTLKIQRTERGDSAVYLCASSLGAGGPGDTQYFGPGTRLTVL.

V usage is TRBV9 and J usage is TRBJ1-5; tentatively, D is TRBD1 (5 bases). Per germline, CDR1 SGDLS and CDR2 YYNGEE. Trimming left V 3 bases short and J 7 bases short, with 11 bases between. CDR3 length equals 13 residues. Here the CDR3 reads CASSAQGAQPQHF. In nucleotides, the CDR3 is TGTGCCAGCAGCGCCCAGGGAGCGCAGCCCCAGCATTTT.

This chain joins TRBV5-4 and TRBJ1-1; TRBD1 matches 9 bases. J was trimmed by 5 bases and V by 0 bases; bases with no gene match: 5. Germline CDR1 SGHNT, CDR2 YYREEE (reference sequence). The CDR3 totals 15 residues. The DNA for the CDR3 is TGTGCCAGCAGCTTGGCACAGGGGGCGGGAACTGAAGCTTTCTTT. It specifies CASSLAQGAGTEAFF. Looking up the rest from reference TRBV5-4 and TRBJ1-1 gives the full variable domain: ETGVTQSPTHLIKTRGQQVTLRCSSQSGHNTVSWYQQALGQGPQFIFQYYREEENGRGNFPPRFSGLQFPNYSSELNVNALELDDSALYLCASSLAQGAGTEAFFGQGTRLTVV.

This chain uses TRBV10-2 with TRBJ1-4; D is perhaps TRBD1 (5 bases). This CDR3 has 14 residues. V lost 7 bases, J lost 0 bases, and 9 bases lay in between. In germline, CDR1 is WSHSY, CDR2 SAAADI. CDR3 amino acids: CASNGGATNEKLFF. CDR3 nucleotide sequence: TGCGCCAGCAACGGGGGGGCAACTAATGAAAAACTGTTTTTT.

This chain connects TRBV28 to TRBJ1-5, with unresolved D. Germline V gives CDR1 MDHEN, CDR2 SYDVKM. The length of the CDR3 is 13 residues. Trimming took off 6 bases at V and 6 bases at J, with 12 bases between the two ends. The CDR3 spells CASSKSLVQPQHF. CDR3 DNA sequence: TGTGCCAGCAGCAAATCACTGGTTCAGCCCCAGCATTTT. Together with reference TRBV28 and TRBJ1-5, the CDR3 gives the full variable domain: DVKVTQSSRYLVKRTGEKVFLECVQDMDHENMFWYRQDPGLGLRLIYFSYDVKMKEKGDIPEGYSVSREKKERFSLILESASTNQTSMYLCASSKSLVQPQHFGDGTRLSIL.

The CDR3 sequence is CASSLTDGRRNTIYF. The CDR3 region has the DNA TGTGCCAGCAGCCTAACGGACGGGAGGCGAAACACCATATATTTT. The chain employs TRBV5-5 and TRBJ1-3; D call uncertain. V lost 4 bases, J lost 5 bases, and 16 bases lay in between. The CDR3 is 15 amino acids. Germline values: CDR1 SGHKS, CDR2 YYEKEE (reference sequence).

The chain couples TRBV19 to TRBJ1-6; D is perhaps TRBD1 (5 bases). Trimming took off 6 bases at V and 4 bases at J, with 13 bases between the two ends. The CDR3 has 15 amino acids. Germline V gene lookup returns CDR1 LNHDA and CDR2 SQIVND (reference sequence). DNA for the CDR3: TGTGCCAGTAGGCCTTCAGGACAATATAATTCACCCCTCCACTTT. It specifies CASRPSGQYNSPLHF.

V usage is TRBV12-5 and J usage is TRBJ1-5; D may be TRBD1 (6 bases). The length of the CDR3 is 15 residues. Germline V CDR1 and CDR2: LGHNT, FRNRAP. The V and J ends lost 1 base and 6 bases respectively, with 13 bases between them. As DNA, the CDR3 is TGTGCTAGTGGTTTGGGTTCGGGGGGCGGTCAGCCCCAGCATTTT. Its protein is CASGLGSGGGQPQHF.

V and J are TRBV18 and TRBJ2-2, with 8 bases fitting TRBD1. After removal of 4 bases from V and 0 bases from J, the junction contained 1 base not matched to a gene. CDR1 is KGHSH, CDR2 LQKENI, per germline. This CDR3 is 15 amino acids long. CDR3 region: CASSRTGPNTGELFF. CDR3 nucleotide sequence: TGTGCCAGCTCACGGACAGGGCCGAACACCGGGGAGCTGTTTTTT.

V and J are TRBV7-8 and TRBJ2-7, with 8 bases aligning to TRBD1. Trimming at V came to 5 bases and at J to 7 bases, leaving 16 bases not matched to a gene. The V gene's germline CDR1 is SGHVS and CDR2 FQNEAQ. The CDR3 totals 16 residues. CDR3 nucleotides: TGTGCCAGCAGCCCCGGGGCCGGGACAGGCAATATTGAGCAGTACGTC. Its protein product is CASSPGAGTGNIEQYV.

The rearrangement joins TRBV24-1 to TRBJ1-4, with 7 bases aligning to TRBD1. Germline V gene sequence: CDR1 KGHDR, CDR2 SFDVKD. This CDR3 comprises 15 residues. V was pared by 4 bases and J by 4 bases, with 5 bases of the junction left unmatched. CDR3 nucleotide sequence: TGTGCCACCAGTGACCCTCGGGACAGTAATGAAAAACTGTTTTTT. This gives the protein CATSDPRDSNEKLFF.

The rearrangement joins TRBV6-6 to TRBJ1-2; the D is unclear. The ends were cut back, 2 bases at V and 2 bases at J, with 12 bases in the middle. Germline-derived CDR1 and CDR2 are MNHNY and SVGAGI (reference sequence). The CDR3 covers 15 residues. CDR3 DNA: TGTGCCAGCAGTTACGACCGTGGAGGGAACTATGGCTACACCTTC. It specifies CASSYDRGGNYGYTF.

The rearrangement links TRBV7-3 to TRBJ1-1; a weak D match, TRBD1 (5 bases). The CDR3 runs to 13 residues. Trimming took off 4 bases at V and 5 bases at J, with 11 bases between the two ends. CDR1 is SGHTA and CDR2 is FQGTGA in the germline V gene. The DNA of the CDR3 is TGTGCCAGCAGCTGGGGTGGGGGGACTGAAGCTTTCTTT. It specifies CASSWGGGTEAFF. The full variable domain, rest sourced from reference TRBV7-3 and TRBJ1-1, is GAGVSQTPSNKVTEKGKYVELRCDPISGHTALYWYRQSLGQGPEFLIYFQGTGAADDSGLPNDRFFAVRPEGSVSTLKIQRTERGDSAVYLCASSWGGGTEAFFGQGTRLTVV.